This entry describes one TCR beta chain. This sample is part of a study of blood T cell repertoires in COVID-19. The CDR3 is 13 amino acids. Germline V gene data show CDR1 as MDHEN and CDR2 as SYDVKM. V lost 6 bases to trimming and J lost 10 bases; unmatched junction nucleotides: 8. Authors' analysis steps: Cell counts per sample came from amplifying reference gene primers. The protocol was immunoSEQ multiplex PCR, while the TCRdb copy is restricted to in-frame clones and leaves out a portion. V and J calls and clone size are those listed in that table; D and trimming were worked out from the DNA. Here the sample spans about 250,000 clones, just under 90% being singletons.

This clonotype originated in a woman in her thirties with acute COVID-19. The sequenced sample was PBMCs or T cells enriched from blood (not recorded which). The chain uses TRBV28 and TRBJ1-2; 10 nucleotides align to TRBD1. The CDR3 bases are TGTGCCAGCAGGGCCGGGACAGGGGTTGTCTACACCTTC. Its protein product is CASRAGTGVVYTF.